This is a list of T cell receptor beta chains from one sample in a study of T cells in Graves' hyperthyroidism and ophthalmopathy. TCRdb processed the multiplex PCR reads anew with MiXCR; each CDR3 protein has one entry. The data hold about 640,000 distinct CDR3 sequences, with roughly 14% observed a single time. The sequencing input was blood. The receptors were sampled from a woman between 45 and 60 years old with Graves' ophthalmopathy. The CDR3 runs from the conserved cysteine through the conserved F or W. The order of the fields is clone size, V gene, D gene, J gene, CDR3 protein, CDR3 DNA. A D gene is named only where the DNA matches it firmly. Clone size is shown for a subset of rows, as once, few, many or a class of expanded clone.

clone_size: many; v_call: TRBV11-3; d_call: .; j_call: TRBJ2-1; cdr3_aa: CASSPSMSSYNEQFF; cdr3_nt: TGTGCCAGCAGCCCCAGTATGAGCTCCTACAATGAGCAGTTCTTC
clone_size: many; v_call: TRBV4-3; d_call: .; j_call: TRBJ1-5; cdr3_aa: CASSQVLGNQPQHF; cdr3_nt: TGCGCCAGCAGCCAAGTGTTGGGGAATCAGCCCCAGCATTTT
clone_size: .; v_call: TRBV5-1; d_call: .; j_call: TRBJ1-1; cdr3_aa: CASGTSGHAGAFF; cdr3_nt: TGCGCCAGCGGCACGTCGGGGCACGCTGGTGCTTTCTTT
clone_size: .; v_call: TRBV9; d_call: TRBD2; j_call: TRBJ2-3; cdr3_aa: CASSVSGGGAPFTDTQYF; cdr3_nt: TGTGCCAGCAGCGTGTCGGGGGGTGGGGCGCCCTTCACAGATACGCAGTATTTT
clone_size: .; v_call: TRBV15; d_call: .; j_call: TRBJ1-2; cdr3_aa: CAASRDRRNNTF; cdr3_nt: TGTGCCGCCAGCAGAGATAGACGGAATAACACCTTC
clone_size: .; v_call: TRBV14; d_call: TRBD2; j_call: TRBJ2-3; cdr3_aa: CASSRQTSGSAITADTQYF; cdr3_nt: TGTGCCAGCAGCCGCCAGACTAGCGGGAGTGCGATCACCGCAGATACGCAGTATTTT
clone_size: many; v_call: TRBV18; d_call: .; j_call: TRBJ2-3; cdr3_aa: CASSPGGTSTDTQYF; cdr3_nt: TGTGCCAGCTCCCCCGGCGGAACTAGCACAGATACGCAGTATTTT
clone_size: once; v_call: TRBV25-1; d_call: TRBD1; j_call: TRBJ1-3; cdr3_aa: CASTDRVSGNTIYF; cdr3_nt: TGTGCCAGCACGGACAGGGTCTCTGGAAACACCATATATTTT
clone_size: many; v_call: TRBV7-9; d_call: TRBD2; j_call: TRBJ2-1; cdr3_aa: CAEREGMIDEQFF; cdr3_nt: TGTGCCGAGCGGGAGGGGATGATCGATGAGCAGTTCTTC
clone_size: many; v_call: TRBV15; d_call: .; j_call: TRBJ2-7; cdr3_aa: CATSRDSARSEQYF; cdr3_nt: TGTGCCACCAGCAGAGACTCAGCTAGATCCGAGCAGTACTTC
clone_size: many; v_call: TRBV7-8; d_call: .; j_call: TRBJ1-6; cdr3_aa: CASSLDLGDSPLHF; cdr3_nt: TGTGCCAGCAGCTTAGACCTCGGGGATTCACCCCTCCACTTT
clone_size: many; v_call: TRBV12-3/TRBV12-4; d_call: .; j_call: TRBJ2-3; cdr3_aa: CASRGAASTDTQYF; cdr3_nt: TGTGCCAGCAGAGGAGCAGCTAGCACAGATACGCAGTATTTT
clone_size: .; v_call: TRBV9; d_call: TRBD2; j_call: TRBJ2-7; cdr3_aa: CASSVAHGREGAYEQYF; cdr3_nt: TGTGCCAGCAGCGTAGCCCATGGGCGGGAGGGCGCCTACGAGCAGTACTTC
clone_size: many; v_call: TRBV3-1; d_call: TRBD2; j_call: TRBJ2-1; cdr3_aa: CASSPYPGLAGRNEQFF; cdr3_nt: TGTGCCAGCAGCCCCTACCCAGGACTAGCGGGACGGAATGAGCAGTTCTTC
clone_size: many; v_call: TRBV20-1; d_call: .; j_call: TRBJ2-5; cdr3_aa: CSARRDFEETQYF; cdr3_nt: TGCAGTGCTAGACGGGACTTCGAAGAGACCCAGTACTTC
clone_size: .; v_call: TRBV19; d_call: TRBD2; j_call: TRBJ2-7; cdr3_aa: CASSIIAGGPYEQYF; cdr3_nt: TGTGCCAGTAGTATTATAGCGGGAGGGCCCTACGAGCAGTACTTC
clone_size: many; v_call: TRBV12-3/TRBV12-4; d_call: .; j_call: TRBJ1-4; cdr3_aa: CASRTGQGWEKLFF; cdr3_nt: TGTGCCAGCAGAACTGGGCAGGGCTGGGAAAAACTGTTTTTT
clone_size: few; v_call: TRBV24-1; d_call: TRBD2; j_call: TRBJ2-1; cdr3_aa: CATSGAGASYNEQFF; cdr3_nt: TGTGCCACCAGTGGGGCGGGAGCTTCCTACAATGAGCAGTTCTTC
clone_size: many; v_call: TRBV7-2; d_call: .; j_call: TRBJ2-5; cdr3_aa: CASSSRTGETQYF; cdr3_nt: TGTGCCAGCAGCTCTAGGACGGGAGAGACCCAGTACTTC
clone_size: many; v_call: TRBV7-6; d_call: TRBD1; j_call: TRBJ1-6; cdr3_aa: CASSPTGLGSPLHF; cdr3_nt: TGTGCCAGCAGCCCGACAGGGTTGGGTTCACCCCTCCACTTT
clone_size: .; v_call: TRBV4-2; d_call: .; j_call: TRBJ2-7; cdr3_aa: CASSQDSGSSYEQYF; cdr3_nt: TGTGCCAGCAGCCAAGATAGCGGAAGCTCCTACGAGCAGTACTTC
clone_size: .; v_call: TRBV9; d_call: TRBD1; j_call: TRBJ1-2; cdr3_aa: CASSDGQGEDGYTF; cdr3_nt: TGTGCCAGCAGCGACGGACAGGGGGAGGATGGCTACACCTTC
clone_size: many; v_call: TRBV12-5; d_call: .; j_call: TRBJ2-1; cdr3_aa: CASDADYSSYNEQFF; cdr3_nt: TGTGCTAGTGATGCCGACTACAGCTCCTACAATGAGCAGTTCTTC
clone_size: few; v_call: TRBV10-3; d_call: .; j_call: TRBJ2-2; cdr3_aa: CAISEYRDTGELFF; cdr3_nt: TGTGCCATCAGTGAGTACAGAGACACCGGGGAGCTGTTTTTT
clone_size: many; v_call: TRBV12-5; d_call: .; j_call: TRBJ2-1; cdr3_aa: CASGTSGRSSYNEQFF; cdr3_nt: TGTGCTAGTGGTACCAGCGGCAGGAGCTCCTACAATGAGCAGTTCTTC
clone_size: many; v_call: TRBV28; d_call: TRBD2; j_call: TRBJ2-5; cdr3_aa: CASSFSRGVTQYF; cdr3_nt: TGTGCCAGCAGTTTTTCTCGGGGGGTGACCCAGTACTTC
clone_size: few; v_call: TRBV19; d_call: .; j_call: TRBJ2-1; cdr3_aa: CASSILGYPRYNEQFF; cdr3_nt: TGTGCCAGTAGTATATTAGGGTATCCCCGGTACAATGAGCAGTTCTTC
clone_size: .; v_call: TRBV5-1; d_call: .; j_call: TRBJ2-5; cdr3_aa: CASSSGTLQETQYF; cdr3_nt: TGCGCCAGCAGCTCCGGGACATTACAAGAGACCCAGTACTTC
clone_size: .; v_call: TRBV7-9; d_call: TRBD2; j_call: TRBJ2-2; cdr3_aa: CASSLVRESTGELFF; cdr3_nt: TGTGCCAGCAGCTTAGTGCGGGAGAGCACCGGGGAGCTGTTTTTT
clone_size: few; v_call: TRBV6-5; d_call: .; j_call: TRBJ1-2; cdr3_aa: CASGQVYGYTF; cdr3_nt: TGTGCCAGCGGACAAGTCTATGGCTACACCTTC
clone_size: once; v_call: TRBV14; d_call: TRBD1; j_call: TRBJ2-5; cdr3_aa: CASSHPSDREKTQYF; cdr3_nt: TGTGCCAGCAGCCATCCCTCGGACAGGGAGAAGACCCAGTACTTC
clone_size: .; v_call: TRBV24-1; d_call: .; j_call: TRBJ2-2; cdr3_aa: CATSDFFGKGAGELFF; cdr3_nt: TGTGCCACCAGTGATTTTTTCGGGAAAGGAGCCGGGGAGCTGTTTTTT
clone_size: many; v_call: TRBV7-8; d_call: .; j_call: TRBJ1-5; cdr3_aa: CASSLTRIDNQPQHF; cdr3_nt: TGTGCCAGCAGCTTAACGCGTATCGACAATCAGCCCCAGCATTTT
clone_size: .; v_call: TRBV19; d_call: TRBD1; j_call: TRBJ2-2; cdr3_aa: CASIGTGANGELFF; cdr3_nt: TGTGCCAGTATTGGGACAGGGGCAAACGGGGAGCTGTTTTTT
clone_size: few; v_call: TRBV10-3; d_call: .; j_call: TRBJ2-3; cdr3_aa: CAISAGWDTQYF; cdr3_nt: TGTGCCATCAGTGCAGGGTGGGATACGCAGTATTTT
clone_size: many; v_call: TRBV11-2; d_call: .; j_call: TRBJ1-5; cdr3_aa: CASSFWVGQPQHF; cdr3_nt: TGTGCCAGCAGCTTCTGGGTTGGGCAGCCCCAGCATTTT
clone_size: many; v_call: TRBV15; d_call: .; j_call: TRBJ1-5; cdr3_aa: CATSEGQAGPNQPQHF; cdr3_nt: TGTGCCACCAGCGAAGGCCAAGCGGGGCCCAATCAGCCCCAGCATTTT
clone_size: few; v_call: TRBV30; d_call: .; j_call: TRBJ2-5; cdr3_aa: CAWSGSETQYF; cdr3_nt: TGTGCCTGGAGTGGCAGTGAAACCCAGTACTTC
clone_size: few; v_call: TRBV6-5; d_call: .; j_call: TRBJ2-7; cdr3_aa: CASSYSAYGQYF; cdr3_nt: TGTGCCAGCAGTTACTCGGCCTACGGGCAGTACTTC
clone_size: few; v_call: TRBV29-1; d_call: .; j_call: TRBJ2-7; cdr3_aa: CSVELGSSYEQYF; cdr3_nt: TGCAGCGTTGAACTCGGTAGCTCCTACGAGCAGTACTTC
clone_size: many; v_call: TRBV11-3; d_call: TRBD1; j_call: TRBJ1-2; cdr3_aa: CASSRGTGSPNYGYTF; cdr3_nt: TGTGCCAGCAGCCGCGGGACAGGGTCCCCTAACTATGGCTACACCTTC
clone_size: .; v_call: TRBV4-2; d_call: TRBD2; j_call: TRBJ2-7; cdr3_aa: CASSQDQGQLAGSYEQYF; cdr3_nt: TGTGCCAGCAGCCAAGATCAGGGGCAACTAGCGGGCTCCTACGAGCAGTACTTC
clone_size: many; v_call: TRBV9; d_call: .; j_call: TRBJ1-1; cdr3_aa: CASSVLPDTEAFF; cdr3_nt: TGTGCCAGCAGCGTACTCCCCGACACTGAAGCTTTCTTT
clone_size: many; v_call: TRBV27; d_call: .; j_call: TRBJ1-2; cdr3_aa: CASSLYPANYGYTF; cdr3_nt: TGTGCCAGCAGTTTATACCCGGCTAACTATGGCTACACCTTC
clone_size: few; v_call: TRBV20-1; d_call: .; j_call: TRBJ2-5; cdr3_aa: CSARNPNQETQYF; cdr3_nt: TGCAGTGCTAGGAATCCTAACCAAGAGACCCAGTACTTC
clone_size: few; v_call: TRBV4-2; d_call: TRBD1; j_call: TRBJ2-3; cdr3_aa: CASTTGTGGTDTQYF; cdr3_nt: TGTGCCAGCACCACCGGGACAGGGGGCACAGATACGCAGTATTTT
clone_size: .; v_call: TRBV25-1; d_call: .; j_call: TRBJ1-5; cdr3_aa: CASSEGPAPPQHF; cdr3_nt: TGTGCCAGCAGTGAAGGCCCCGCCCCGCCCCAGCATTTT
clone_size: .; v_call: TRBV28; d_call: .; j_call: TRBJ2-3; cdr3_aa: CASISRDTQYF; cdr3_nt: TGTGCCAGCATATCCAGGGATACGCAGTATTTT
clone_size: .; v_call: TRBV28; d_call: TRBD1; j_call: TRBJ1-5; cdr3_aa: CASSLGAGQGKVGNQPQHF; cdr3_nt: TGTGCCAGCAGTTTAGGGGCCGGACAGGGTAAAGTAGGCAATCAGCCCCAGCATTTT
clone_size: .; v_call: TRBV20-1; d_call: TRBD1; j_call: TRBJ1-5; cdr3_aa: CSARDRQGNQPQHF; cdr3_nt: TGCAGTGCTAGAGACCGACAGGGTAATCAGCCCCAGCATTTT
clone_size: .; v_call: TRBV5-1; d_call: .; j_call: TRBJ2-2; cdr3_aa: CASSLIPPGELFF; cdr3_nt: TGCGCCAGCAGCTTGATTCCCCCCGGGGAGCTGTTTTTT
clone_size: few; v_call: TRBV29-1; d_call: .; j_call: TRBJ2-7; cdr3_aa: CSVAGDKPTYEQYF; cdr3_nt: TGCAGCGTTGCCGGGGACAAGCCTACCTACGAGCAGTACTTC
clone_size: many; v_call: TRBV28; d_call: .; j_call: TRBJ2-1; cdr3_aa: CASRLAGRRSEQFF; cdr3_nt: TGTGCCAGCAGGCTAGCCGGGCGGCGATCGGAGCAGTTCTTC
clone_size: many; v_call: TRBV11-2; d_call: .; j_call: TRBJ2-6; cdr3_aa: CASSLGPISGANVLTF; cdr3_nt: TGTGCCAGCAGCTTAGGCCCTATATCTGGGGCCAACGTCCTGACTTTC